Following are 24 T cell receptor beta chains from one sample sequenced in a study of CD8 T cells in ankylosing spondylitis. Using its own MiXCR run on the 5' RACE reads, TCRdb lists one record per CDR3 protein. The sample contains more than 35,000 distinct CDR3 sequences, 4.5% to 6% of which appear only once. The specimen was blood, either unsorted or a sorted T cell fraction (not recorded which). These receptors all stem from a male donor with ankylosing spondylitis or in good health (not recorded which).

At least ten counts were recorded for this clonotype. The CDR3 spells CASSRGQAQPQHF. The CDR3 DNA follows: TGTGCCAGCAGCCGGGGTCAGGCGCAGCCCCAGCATTTT. The chain links TRBV14 to TRBJ1-5; D uncertain. The germline V gene has CDR1 SGHDN and CDR2 FVKESK. With 4 bases removed from V and 7 bases from J, the gap between germline ends came to 11 bases. The CDR3 loop spans 13 amino acids.

This clonotype was seen repeatedly, ten times or more. One junction end does not reproduce the germline sequence, and a read error may be involved. The chain uses TRBV20-1 and TRBJ1-1, with a tentative D call TRBD1 (5 bases). The CDR3 length is 13 residues. Germline V gene lookup returns CDR1 DFQATT and CDR2 SNEGSKA (reference sequence). Here the CDR3 reads CSARGTENTEAFF. In DNA, the CDR3 is TGCAGTGCGAGAGGGACGGAGAACACTGAAGCTTTCTTT.

This clonotype was observed at least ten times. This chain joins TRBV7-8 and TRBJ1-1, with D unclear. Germline V gene data show CDR1 as SGHVS and CDR2 as FQNEAQ. The CDR3 sequence is 12 residues long. Trimming left V 7 bases short and J 6 bases short, with 12 bases between. The CDR3 here is CASKPREAEAFF. In DNA, the CDR3 is TGTGCCAGCAAACCTCGGGAGGCTGAAGCTTTCTTT.

This clonotype was detected ten times or more. The chain combines TRBV5-1 with TRBJ2-2, with a weak D call TRBD1 (5 bases). V was cut by 4 bases and J by 6 bases, with 19 bases left in between. CDR3 size: 16 residues. CDR1 SGHRS and CDR2 YFSETQ come from the germline V gene. The CDR3, as DNA: TGCGCCAGCAGCCCGAGGCAGGGAAGGAGTTCCGGGGAGCTGTTTTTT. This translates into CASSPRQGRSSGELFF.

This clonotype was picked up many times. The CDR3 sequence is CASSRDRSYEQYF. The CDR3 nucleotides are TGCGCCAGCAGCAGAGACAGGTCCTACGAGCAGTACTTC. The chain uses TRBV5-1 and TRBJ2-7; weak D call: TRBD1 (6 bases). Trimming cost V 4 bases and J 1 base, with 9 bases left between them. The germline V gene has CDR1 SGHRS and CDR2 YFSETQ. This CDR3 contains 13 residues.

In its sample, this clonotype was seen many times. The genes are TRBV12-3 or TRBV12-4 and TRBJ2-1; D is possibly TRBD1 or TRBD2 (5 bases each). The CDR3 is made up of 15 amino acids. V was pared by 6 bases and J by 0 bases, with 12 bases between. As DNA, the CDR3 is TGTGCCAGCAGGGGGACGGGAATCTCCTACAATGAGCAGTTCTTC. Translation gives CASRGTGISYNEQFF.

This clonotype was seen more than once but under ten times. V gene TRBV29-1 combines with J gene TRBJ2-5; the D gene is possibly TRBD2 (5 bases). Trimming took off 4 bases at V and 7 bases at J, with 13 bases between the two ends. The CDR3 extends over 12 amino acids. Germline V CDR1 and CDR2: SQVTM, ANQGSEA. The CDR3 region has the DNA TGCAGCGTTGGACAACGGGAAGGGACCCAGTACTTC. This gives the protein CSVGQREGTQYF.

V is TRBV20-1 and J is TRBJ2-7, with no clear D. Germline V gene lookup returns CDR1 DFQATT and CDR2 SNEGSKA (reference sequence). Deletions cut 1 base from V and 6 bases from J, with 7 bases between. CDR3 size: 11 residues. CDR3 residues: CSARALGEQYF. CDR3 nucleotide sequence: TGCAGTGCTAGAGCCCTCGGCGAGCAGTACTTC.

This clonotype was counted many times. As DNA, the CDR3 is TGCGCCAGCAGCTTCCAGGGTGGGGAATCACCCCTCCACTTT. Its translation: CASSFQGGESPLHF. The chain combines TRBV5-1 with TRBJ1-6, with a possible D match to TRBD1 (5 bases). In germline, CDR1 is SGHRS, CDR2 YFSETQ. The CDR3 extends over 14 amino acids. V shed 2 bases and J shed 10 bases, with 13 bases lying between them.

This clonotype was found many times. One base away lies a much larger clone, so this may be a sequencing read error. Here the CDR3 DNA reads TGTGCCAGCAGCTTTCGGGTGAACACTGAAGCTTTCTTT. This codes for CASSFRVNTEAFF. The chain is built from TRBV11-2 and TRBJ1-1; no reliable D call. The CDR3 has 13 amino acids. V lost 3 bases, J lost 0 bases, and 5 bases lay in between. Germline assignment: CDR1 SGHAT and CDR2 FQNNGV.

This clonotype was seen many times. This rearrangement joins TRBV20-1 to TRBJ2-3; 13 positions agree with TRBD2. The CDR3 is made up of 15 amino acids. From germline, CDR1 is DFQATT and CDR2 SNEGSKA (reference sequence). J gave up 3 bases and V 3 bases, and 3 bases lay outside the gene matches. The CDR3 loop is CSASRGLAGTDTQYF. The CDR3 bases are TGCAGTGCTAGCCGGGGACTAGCGGGAACAGATACGCAGTATTTT.

This clonotype was seen many times. The chain carries TRBV5-4 and TRBJ2-3; TRBD1 is a possible D gene (5 bases). CDR1 and CDR2 from the germline V gene are SGHNT and YYREEE (reference sequence). The V end lost 0 bases, the J end lost 3 bases, and 11 bases lay between the germline ends. The CDR3 consists of 15 residues. CDR3 region: CASSLVAGLTDTQYF. CDR3 in DNA: TGTGCCAGCAGCTTGGTGGCAGGGCTTACAGATACGCAGTATTTT.

This clonotype was counted a single time. A single base separates this from a much larger clone, so it may be a read error. The chain uses TRBV11-1 and TRBJ2-2; tentative D call: TRBD1 (5 bases). CDR1 and CDR2 from the germline V gene are SGHAT and FQDESV (reference sequence). The CDR3 runs 14 residues. The CDR3 protein is CAGSQDTNTGELFF. CDR3 nucleotides: TGTGCCGGCAGCCAGGACACGAACACCGGGGAGCTGTTTTTT. Full variable domain (outside the CDR3, taken from reference TRBV11-1 and TRBJ2-2): EAEVAQSPRYKITEKSQAVAFWCDPISGHATLYWYRQILGQGPELLVQFQDESVVDDSQLPKDRFSAERLKGVDSTLKIQPAELGDSAMYLCAGSQDTNTGELFFGEGSRLTVL.

This clonotype was seen repeatedly, ten times or more. The CDR3: CASIPGHNYNEQFF. CDR3 DNA: TGTGCCAGCATCCCGGGACATAACTACAATGAGCAGTTCTTC. The genes are TRBV27 and TRBJ2-1; maybe TRBD1 (6 bases). The CDR3 contains 14 residues. V was pared by 7 bases and J by 3 bases, with 13 bases between. Germline-derived CDR1 and CDR2 are MNHEY and SMNVEV (reference sequence).

This clonotype occurred many times. V gene TRBV6-1 combines with J gene TRBJ2-3, with D perhaps being TRBD1 or TRBD2 (5 bases each). Trimming stripped 7 bases from V and 0 bases from J, with 23 bases between. CDR1 is MNHNS and CDR2 is SASEGT in the germline V gene. The CDR3 has 18 residues. In DNA, the CDR3 is TGTGCCAGCACCCTAACGGGACGGTGGGTGGGCAGCACAGATACGCAGTATTTT. Translating it yields CASTLTGRWVGSTDTQYF.

This clonotype was counted ten times or more. The genes are TRBV7-9 and TRBJ1-5; D is unclear. Per germline, CDR1 SEHNR and CDR2 FQNEAQ (reference sequence). The CDR3 spans 15 residues. The V end was cut by 4 bases, the J end by 5 bases, with 15 bases between. The CDR3 reads CASSSRGSQDQPQHF. The CDR3 coding sequence is TGTGCCAGCAGCTCCCGCGGGAGCCAGGATCAGCCCCAGCATTTT.

A remark on this clonotype: A single base separates this from a much larger clone, so it may be a read error. The gene calls are TRBV14 and TRBJ2-5; tentatively, D is TRBD1 or TRBD2 (5 bases each). Trimming took 1 base from V and 4 from J, leaving 19 bases between them. Germline V lookup: CDR1 SGHDN, CDR2 FVKESK. This CDR3 region has 17 residues. CDR3 sequence (DNA): TGTGCCAGCAGCCAAGCGCTAGGGGCAGGGAGAGGAGAGACCCAGTACTTC. Amino acid sequence: CASSQALGAGRGETQYF.

In this sample, this clonotype turned up many times. The CDR3 is CASSPQGGAGANVLTF. DNA for the CDR3: TGCGCCAGCAGCCCCCAGGGGGGGGCTGGGGCCAACGTCCTGACTTTC. The chain is built from TRBV5-1 and TRBJ2-6; D is possibly TRBD1 or TRBD2 (7 bases each). The CDR3 loop spans 16 amino acids. Germline V gene lookup returns CDR1 SGHRS and CDR2 YFSETQ. V lost 4 bases and J lost 2, with 13 bases in between.

About this clonotype: A much more abundant neighbour one base away suggests this may be a read error. V and J are TRBV5-1 and TRBJ1-1; D is uncertain. CDR3 length: 14 residues. Germline values: CDR1 SGHRS, CDR2 YFSETQ. CDR3 loop: CASSLEFRSTEVFF. CDR3 nucleotides: TGCGCCAGCAGCTTGGAATTTAGGAGCACTGAAGTTTTCTTT.

This clonotype was detected ten times or more. The V call is TRBV6-6, the J call TRBJ2-7; D is undetermined. Trimming took off 2 bases at V and 6 bases at J, with 5 bases between the two ends. Looked up from germline, CDR1 is MNHNY and CDR2 is SVGAGI (reference sequence). The CDR3 has 11 residues. The CDR3 sequence: CASSYQSEQYF. Here the CDR3 DNA reads TGTGCCAGCAGTTACCAGAGCGAGCAGTACTTC.

This clonotype was recorded at least ten times. The chain is built from TRBV7-2 and TRBJ1-1; D remains ambiguous. CDR1 SGHTA and CDR2 FQGNSA come from the germline V gene. This CDR3 has 14 amino acids. V dropped 3 bases and J dropped 6 bases, with 14 bases sitting between them. DNA of the CDR3: TGTGCCAGCAGCTTTTTTGGTCCCGCGTCTGAAGCTTTCTTT. Residues: CASSFFGPASEAFF.

At least ten counts were recorded for this clonotype. V gene TRBV4-3 combines with J gene TRBJ2-7, with D unresolved. The CDR3 sequence is 15 residues long. V gave up 0 bases and J gave up 2 bases, with 11 bases separating them. From germline, CDR1 is LGHNA and CDR2 YSLEER. CDR3 loop: CASSQDTAGPYEQYF. CDR3 DNA: TGCGCCAGCAGCCAAGATACTGCCGGACCCTACGAGCAGTACTTC.

Ten or more counts support this clonotype. The chain's CDR3 is CASSYGQGMGKLFF. CDR3 in DNA: TGTGCCAGCAGCTATGGACAGGGTATGGGAAAACTGTTTTTT. The rearrangement joins TRBV7-2 to TRBJ1-4; 8 bases map to TRBD1. The CDR3 is 14 residues long. V shed 4 bases and J 10 bases; nucleotides not matched to a gene: 8. CDR1 is SGHTA and CDR2 is FQGNSA in the germline V gene.

This clonotype has a count of ten or more. The chain links TRBV10-3 to TRBJ1-4; D is unresolved. V gave up 0 bases and J gave up 7 bases, with 12 bases separating them. The CDR3 is 15 amino acids. Germline V gene sequence: CDR1 ENHRY, CDR2 SYGVKD. Written as DNA, the CDR3 is TGTGCCATCAGTGAGTCCCCGGGCACGGGTGAAAAACTGTTTTTT. It codes for CAISESPGTGEKLFF.